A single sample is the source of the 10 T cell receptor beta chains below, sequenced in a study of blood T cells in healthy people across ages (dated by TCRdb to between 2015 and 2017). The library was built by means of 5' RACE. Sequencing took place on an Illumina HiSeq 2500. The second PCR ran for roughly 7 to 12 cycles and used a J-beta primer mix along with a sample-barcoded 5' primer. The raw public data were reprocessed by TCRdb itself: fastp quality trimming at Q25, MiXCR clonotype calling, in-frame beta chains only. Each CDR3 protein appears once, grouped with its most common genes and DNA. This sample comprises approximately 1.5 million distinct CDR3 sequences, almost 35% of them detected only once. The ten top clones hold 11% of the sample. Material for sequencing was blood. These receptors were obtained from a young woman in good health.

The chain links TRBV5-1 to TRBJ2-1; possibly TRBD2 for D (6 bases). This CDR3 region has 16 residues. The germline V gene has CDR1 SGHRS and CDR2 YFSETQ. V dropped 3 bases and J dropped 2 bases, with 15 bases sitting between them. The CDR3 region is CASSSPTGVAYNEQFF. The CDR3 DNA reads TGCGCCAGCAGCTCGCCTACGGGGGTTGCCTACAATGAGCAGTTCTTC.

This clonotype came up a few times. The CDR3 spells CASSPLDSIYYGYTF. Here the CDR3 DNA reads TGTGCCAGCAGCCCGCTGGATAGCATCTACTATGGCTACACCTTC. This chain uses TRBV3-1 with TRBJ1-2, with unresolved D. Per the germline V gene, CDR1 is LGHDT and CDR2 is YNNKEL (reference sequence). Trimming stripped 4 bases from V and 3 bases from J, with 15 bases between. The CDR3 contains 15 residues.

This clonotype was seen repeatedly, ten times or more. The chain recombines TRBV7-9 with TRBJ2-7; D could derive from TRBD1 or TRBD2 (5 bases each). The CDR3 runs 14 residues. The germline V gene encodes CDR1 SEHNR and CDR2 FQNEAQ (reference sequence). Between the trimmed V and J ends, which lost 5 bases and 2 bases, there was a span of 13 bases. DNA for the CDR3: TGTGCCAGCAGCCCAGGGACCGACGCCTACGAGCAGTACTTC. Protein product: CASSPGTDAYEQYF.

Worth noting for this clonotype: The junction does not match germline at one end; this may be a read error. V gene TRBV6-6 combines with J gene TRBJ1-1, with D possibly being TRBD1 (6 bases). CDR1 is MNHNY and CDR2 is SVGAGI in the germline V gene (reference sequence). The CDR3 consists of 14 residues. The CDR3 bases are TGTGTCAGCATTAAAACAGGGTCGGGCGCTGAAGCTTTCTTT. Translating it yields CVSIKTGSGAEAFF.

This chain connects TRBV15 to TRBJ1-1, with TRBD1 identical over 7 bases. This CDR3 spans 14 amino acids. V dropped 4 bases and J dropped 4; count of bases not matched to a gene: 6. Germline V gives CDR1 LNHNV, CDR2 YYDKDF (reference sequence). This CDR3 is CATSTDRAGTEAFF. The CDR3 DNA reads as TGTGCCACCAGCACTGACAGGGCGGGCACTGAAGCTTTCTTT. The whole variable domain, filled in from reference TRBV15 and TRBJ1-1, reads DAMVIQNPRYQVTQFGKPVTLSCSQTLNHNVMYWYQQKSSQAPKLLFHYYDKDFNNEADTPDNFQSRRPNTSFCFLDIRSPGLGDTAMYLCATSTDRAGTEAFFGQGTRLTVV.

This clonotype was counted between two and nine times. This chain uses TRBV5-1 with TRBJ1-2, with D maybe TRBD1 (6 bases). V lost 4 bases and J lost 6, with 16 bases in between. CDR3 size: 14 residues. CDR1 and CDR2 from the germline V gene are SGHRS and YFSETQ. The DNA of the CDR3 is TGCGCCAGCAGCAGGGGGACAATATCGGATGGCTACACCTTC. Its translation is CASSRGTISDGYTF.

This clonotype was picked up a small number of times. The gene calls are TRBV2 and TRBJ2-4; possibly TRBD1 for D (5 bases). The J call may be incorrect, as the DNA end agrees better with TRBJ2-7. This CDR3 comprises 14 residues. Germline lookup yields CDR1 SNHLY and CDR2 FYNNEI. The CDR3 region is CASSEFSGYLEQYF. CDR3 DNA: TGTGCCAGCAGTGAATTCTCAGGGTATCTCGAGCAGTACTTC.

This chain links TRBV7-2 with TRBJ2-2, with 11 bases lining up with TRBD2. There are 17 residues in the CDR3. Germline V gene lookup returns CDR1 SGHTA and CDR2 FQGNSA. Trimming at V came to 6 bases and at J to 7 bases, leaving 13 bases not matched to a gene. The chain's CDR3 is CASSLRVAGGPNGELFF. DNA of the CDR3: TGTGCCAGCAGTCTCCGGGTAGCGGGGGGGCCTAACGGGGAGCTGTTTTTT. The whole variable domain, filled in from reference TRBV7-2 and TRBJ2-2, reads GAGVSQSPSNKVTEKGKDVELRCDPISGHTALYWYRQSLGQGLEFLIYFQGNSAPDKSGLPSDRFSAERTGGSVSTLTIQRTQQEDSAVYLCASSLRVAGGPNGELFFGEGSRLTVL.

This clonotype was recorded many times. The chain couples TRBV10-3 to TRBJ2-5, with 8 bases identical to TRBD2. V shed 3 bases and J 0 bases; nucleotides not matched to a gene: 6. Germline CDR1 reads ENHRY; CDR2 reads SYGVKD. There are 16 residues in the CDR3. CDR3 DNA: TGTGCCATCAGTGACCCAGCGGGGGCCCACCAAGAGACCCAGTACTTC. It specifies CAISDPAGAHQETQYF.

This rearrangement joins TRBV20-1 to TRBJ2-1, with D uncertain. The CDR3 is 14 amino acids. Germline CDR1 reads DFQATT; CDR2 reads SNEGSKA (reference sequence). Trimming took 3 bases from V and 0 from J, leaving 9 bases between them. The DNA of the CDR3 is TGCAGTGCTAGTCCGAGCCCCTCCTACAATGAGCAGTTCTTC. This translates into CSASPSPSYNEQFF.